A selection of T cell receptor beta chains follows, all from one sample in a study of T cell responses to AZD1222 COVID-19 vaccine. Sequencing used immunoSEQ multiplex PCR; TCRdb keeps in-frame clones, though not all of them. The data contain about 83,000 clones, around nine tenths of them singletons. This material consisted of peripheral blood, taken on day 0 of MenACWY control vaccination. These TCRs come from an adult in good health. Both conserved end residues are part of each CDR3. The D gene is left open where the match is weak. Part of the rows lack a size; the others show once, few, many or a class for expanded clones.

d_gene	j_gene	v_gene	abundance	CDR3aa	CDR3nt
TRBD1	TRBJ2-3	TRBV5-6	.	CASSFGTGVTDTQYF	TGTGCCAGCAGCTTTGGAACAGGGGTAACAGATACGCAGTATTTT
TRBD1	TRBJ2-5	TRBV29-1	.	CSVTSIDRGPTQYF	TGCAGCGTTACGTCTATTGACAGGGGACCGACCCAGTACTTC
TRBD2	TRBJ2-1	TRBV4-2	.	CASSQEQLAGDHEQFF	TGTGCCAGCAGCCAAGAACAACTAGCGGGAGACCATGAGCAGTTCTTC
.	TRBJ2-5	TRBV30	.	CAWRYSHQETQYF	TGTGCCTGGAGGTATTCGCACCAAGAGACCCAGTACTTC
.	TRBJ2-1	TRBV7-8	.	CASSPGGGEQFF	TGTGCCAGCAGCCCAGGGGGGGGTGAGCAGTTCTTC
TRBD2	TRBJ2-7	TRBV7-2	.	CASSPPSGPYEQYF	TGTGCCAGCAGCCCCCCTAGCGGGCCCTACGAGCAGTACTTC
.	TRBJ1-3	TRBV5-6	.	CASSSYPGYSGNTIYF	TGTGCCAGCAGCTCCTATCCGGGGTACTCTGGAAACACCATATATTTT
.	TRBJ1-1	TRBV12-3/TRBV12-4	once	CASSLGGGTEAFF	TGTGCCAGCAGTTTAGGTGGGGGCACTGAAGCTTTCTTT
TRBD1	TRBJ1-6	TRBV2	.	CANRDRENSPLHF	TGTGCCAACCGGGACAGGGAAAATTCACCCCTCCACTTT
.	TRBJ1-4	TRBV7-2	.	CASSTATNEKLFF	TGTGCCAGCAGCACTGCAACTAATGAAAAACTGTTTTTT
TRBD1	TRBJ2-1	TRBV10-3	.	CAISQGQGLLNEQFF	TGTGCCATCAGTCAGGGACAGGGACTTTTAAATGAGCAGTTCTTC